Listed below are T cell receptor beta chains from one sample, sequenced in a study of CD8 T cells in Susac syndrome. One entry per CDR3 protein, called by TCRdb with MiXCR from the immunoSEQ multiplex PCR reads. The sample lists more than 150,000 distinct CDR3 sequences, roughly 95% occurring once. Specimen: CD4+ T cells from PBMCs. These receptors were collected from a human donor with Susac syndrome. CDR3s leave out the opening cysteine and the closing phenylalanine or tryptophan. Part of the rows lack a size; the others show once, few, many or a class for expanded clones.

cdr3_aa v_call clone_size j_call
SATGTDTQY TRBV20-1 few TRBJ2-3
ASSQGYGQETQY TRBV3-1 once TRBJ2-5
ASSVGSFSYEQY TRBV9 NA TRBJ2-7
ATSDRQASYNEQF TRBV24-1 NA TRBJ2-1
ASRTTGAGANVLT TRBV6-5 NA TRBJ2-6
ASSTQGNNSPLH TRBV7-8 once TRBJ1-6
ASSQDVGSLNEQF TRBV14 NA TRBJ2-1
ASSFGLDEQY TRBV6-6 NA TRBJ2-7
ASSRQHYEQY TRBV25-1 NA TRBJ2-7
ATSTGRVNTEAF TRBV7-9 NA TRBJ1-1